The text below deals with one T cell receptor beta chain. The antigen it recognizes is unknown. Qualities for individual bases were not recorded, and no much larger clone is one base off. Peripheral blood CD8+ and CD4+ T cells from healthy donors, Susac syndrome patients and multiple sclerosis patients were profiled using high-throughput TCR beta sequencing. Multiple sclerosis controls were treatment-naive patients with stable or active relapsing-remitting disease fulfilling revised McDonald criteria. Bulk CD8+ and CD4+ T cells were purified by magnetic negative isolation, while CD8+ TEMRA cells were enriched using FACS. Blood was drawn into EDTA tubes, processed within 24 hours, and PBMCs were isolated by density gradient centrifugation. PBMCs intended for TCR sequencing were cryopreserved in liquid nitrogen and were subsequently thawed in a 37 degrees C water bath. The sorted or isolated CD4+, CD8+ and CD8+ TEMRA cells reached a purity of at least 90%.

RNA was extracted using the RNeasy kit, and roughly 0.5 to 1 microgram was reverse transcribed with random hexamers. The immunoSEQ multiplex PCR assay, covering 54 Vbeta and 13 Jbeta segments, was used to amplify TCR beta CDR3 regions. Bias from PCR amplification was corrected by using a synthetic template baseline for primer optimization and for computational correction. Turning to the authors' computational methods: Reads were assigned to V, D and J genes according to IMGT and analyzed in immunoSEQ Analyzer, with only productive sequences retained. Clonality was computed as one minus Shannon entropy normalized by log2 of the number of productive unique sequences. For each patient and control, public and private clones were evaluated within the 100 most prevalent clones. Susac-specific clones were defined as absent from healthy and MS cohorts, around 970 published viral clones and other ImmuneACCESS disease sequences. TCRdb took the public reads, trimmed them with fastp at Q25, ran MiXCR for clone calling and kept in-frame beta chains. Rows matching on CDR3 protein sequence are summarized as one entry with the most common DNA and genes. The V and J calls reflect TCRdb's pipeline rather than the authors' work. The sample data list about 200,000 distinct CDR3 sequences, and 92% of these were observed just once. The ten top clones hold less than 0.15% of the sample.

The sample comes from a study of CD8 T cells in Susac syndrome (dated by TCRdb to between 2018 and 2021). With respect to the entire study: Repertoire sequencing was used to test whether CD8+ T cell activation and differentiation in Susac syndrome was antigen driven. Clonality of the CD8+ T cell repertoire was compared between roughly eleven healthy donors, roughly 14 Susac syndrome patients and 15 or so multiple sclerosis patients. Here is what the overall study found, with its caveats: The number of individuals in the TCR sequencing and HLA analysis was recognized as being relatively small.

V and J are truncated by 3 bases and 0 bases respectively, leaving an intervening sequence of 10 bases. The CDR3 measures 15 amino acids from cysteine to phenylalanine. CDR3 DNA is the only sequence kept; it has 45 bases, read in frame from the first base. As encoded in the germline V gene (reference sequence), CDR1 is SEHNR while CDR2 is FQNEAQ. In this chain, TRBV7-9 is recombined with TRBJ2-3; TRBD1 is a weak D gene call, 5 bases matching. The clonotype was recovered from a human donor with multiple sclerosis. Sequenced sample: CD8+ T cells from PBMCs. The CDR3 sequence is CASSFDSLSTDTQYF. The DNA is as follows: TGTGCCAGCAGCTTCGACAGCCTTAGCACAGATACGCAGTATTTT.